This is a list of T cell receptor beta chains from one sample in a study of T cells in Graves' hyperthyroidism and ophthalmopathy. TCRdb re-derived calls from the multiplex PCR reads in MiXCR, one entry per CDR3 protein. The repertoire holds around 760,000 distinct CDR3 sequences, with under 45% as singletons. The sequencing sample was made of blood. All receptors derive from a woman aged 35 to 49 with Graves' hyperthyroidism. The conserved cysteine and the conserved F or W are not part of the CDR3 here. A D gene is named only where the DNA matches it firmly.

CDR3 protein	V gene	D gene
ASSHPGRGGLSYEQY	TRBV7-8	TRBD2
ASAHTDRPIQPQH	TRBV19	-
ASSYSIPPEQY	TRBV6-6	-
ASSMKTGYYEQY	TRBV19	-
ASSTDGRATSNQPQH	TRBV3-1	-
ASSLSSAGGFETQY	TRBV7-3	TRBD1
ASSYTNLQEKLF	TRBV6-5	-
ASSPDRATGELF	TRBV7-2	TRBD1
AISSDRETQY	TRBV10-3	-
ASSSPSPNYEQY	TRBV28	-
ASIPRRNSNQPQH	TRBV19	-
ASSIPGQTQY	TRBV7-2	-
ASSMDRDRNYEQY	TRBV7-8	TRBD1
ASSKVLADSYQETQY	TRBV6-5	-
ASSLAFAGGYTEAF	TRBV7-2	-
ASSDRWNQPQH	TRBV2	-
ASSPQRAEAF	TRBV7-9	-
SVGGTGRQPQH	TRBV29-1	TRBD1
AIRAGQLRGYT	TRBV10-3	TRBD1
SATGTGSEKLF	TRBV20-1	TRBD1
ASSRDSSGGIPQH	TRBV12-3/TRBV12-4	-
ASSELYRGETETQY	TRBV25-1	TRBD1
ASSIGAGSGYGYT	TRBV19	-
ASSYKFNTEAF	TRBV10-2	-
ASSRFRLDQETQY	TRBV9	-